Shown below are 20 T cell receptor beta chains from a single sample sequenced in a study of early T cells in non-severe SARS-CoV-2 infection (dated by TCRdb to the early 2020s). The library was built by means of 5' RACE. The reads were generated on a NextSeq 500. TCRdb took the public reads, trimmed them with fastp at Q25, ran MiXCR for clone calling and kept in-frame beta chains. Each entry is one CDR3 protein sequence, shown with its most common DNA and genes. Present in this sample are some 52,000 distinct CDR3 sequences, over 7% of which were seen just once. The ten largest clones add up to 9.4% of the sample. The sequencing sample was made of whole blood. These receptors were taken from an adult who was a healthcare worker with PCR-confirmed SARS-CoV-2 infection or an uninfected control (not recorded which).

This clonotype came up many times. The chain combines TRBV5-4 with TRBJ2-3; the match to TRBD2 covers 10 bases. Losses at the gene ends were 2 bases for V and 1 base for J; bases not matched to a gene: 1. CDR3 length: 15 amino acids. CDR1 SGHNT and CDR2 YYREEE come from the germline V gene (reference sequence). CDR3 in DNA: TGTGCCAGCAGCTTCGGACTAGCGGGCACAGATACGCAGTATTTT. Translation: CASSFGLAGTDTQYF.

This clonotype showed up many times. CDR3 protein: CSARDWLAGGLQETQYF. The CDR3 DNA is TGCAGTGCTAGAGATTGGCTAGCGGGGGGGCTCCAAGAGACCCAGTACTTC. The chain recombines TRBV20-1 with TRBJ2-5; 12 positions agree with TRBD2. This CDR3 contains 17 residues. Trimming cost V 0 bases and J 1 base; bases outside gene matches: 6. Germline values: CDR1 DFQATT, CDR2 SNEGSKA (reference sequence).

This clonotype appeared many times. The chain recombines TRBV11-2 with TRBJ1-1; no definite D call. Trimming shortened V by 0 bases and J by 10 bases, and 9 bases separated the two germline ends. The CDR3 has 12 residues. Per germline, CDR1 SGHAT and CDR2 FQNNGV. CDR3 nucleotides: TGTGCCAGCAGCTTAGAGTATCTCGGAGCTTTCTTT. Its translation: CASSLEYLGAFF.

This clonotype appeared many times. The CDR3 bases are TGTGCCAGCAGCCCCGGGGGGCACTCCACAGATACGCAGTATTTT. Translation gives CASSPGGHSTDTQYF. The chain recombines TRBV7-3 with TRBJ2-3, with D possibly matching TRBD2 (7 bases). This CDR3 is built from 15 residues. CDR1 is SGHTA and CDR2 is FQGTGA in the germline V gene. Trimming removed 5 bases at V and 2 bases at J, with 14 bases between.

There are many counts of this clonotype. V gene TRBV6-6 combines with J gene TRBJ1-2; 9 bases are a match to TRBD1. The CDR3 consists of 13 residues. The V gene's germline CDR1 is MNHNY and CDR2 SVGAGI (reference sequence). The trim removed 4 bases at V and 6 bases at J, leaving 3 bases unmatched. The CDR3 DNA reads TGTGCCAGCAGTTGGCGGACAGGGGATGGCTACACCTTC. This gives the protein CASSWRTGDGYTF.

This clonotype occurred many times. The chain is built from TRBV20-1 and TRBJ1-5; the D is unclear. Trimming stripped 2 bases from V and 4 bases from J, with 12 bases between. Per the germline V gene, CDR1 is DFQATT and CDR2 is SNEGSKA (reference sequence). The CDR3 length is 14 residues. CDR3 in amino acids: CSARNWALNQPQHF. CDR3 sequence (DNA): TGCAGTGCTAGAAACTGGGCCTTAAATCAGCCCCAGCATTTT.

This clonotype appeared a few times. The rearrangement links TRBV6-2 or TRBV6-3 to TRBJ2-5; D unclear. Germline-derived CDR1 and CDR2 are MNHEY and SVGEGT. The CDR3 spans 14 residues. Trimming pared 6 bases from V and 4 bases from J, leaving 15 bases between. The CDR3: CASSSGPRGETQYF. The CDR3, as DNA: TGTGCCAGCAGCTCGGGCCCCCGAGGAGAGACCCAGTACTTC.

This clonotype was detected many times. Written as DNA, the CDR3 is TGTGCCAGCAGCTTAATACGAGAGACCCAGTACTTC. Translation: CASSLIRETQYF. The rearrangement uses TRBV7-8 and TRBJ2-5; D not certain. Trimming took off 2 bases at V and 4 bases at J, with 5 bases between the two ends. CDR3 length: 12 residues. From germline, CDR1 is SGHVS and CDR2 FQNEAQ.

This clonotype was observed at least ten times. The V gene is TRBV23-1, the J gene TRBJ2-1, with D maybe TRBD2 (5 bases). TRBV23-1 is an open reading frame whose function is uncertain. The CDR3 extends over 15 amino acids. V lost 9 bases and J 0 bases, leaving 15 bases between the germline ends. The CDR3 region has the DNA TGCGCCAGGGGAGTTGCTTCGAGCTCCTACAATGAGCAGTTCTTC. Translated, it gives CARGVASSSYNEQFF.

This clonotype appeared many times. V and J are TRBV19 and TRBJ2-1, with 9 bases identical to TRBD2. Germline loops: CDR1 LNHDA, CDR2 SQIVND (reference sequence). The CDR3 length is 15 residues. With 3 bases clipped from V and 7 bases from J, the junction kept 7 bases outside the gene matches. The CDR3 DNA reads as TGTGCCAGTAGTATCTTAGCGGGGGACCGGAATGAGCAGTTCTTC. As protein: CASSILAGDRNEQFF.

This clonotype was observed a handful of times. This chain uses TRBV20-1 with TRBJ1-1; TRBD1 matches at 7 bases. V lost 3 bases, J lost 1 base, and 5 bases stayed unmatched. Germline V lookup: CDR1 DFQATT, CDR2 SNEGSKA (reference sequence). There are 14 residues in the CDR3. This CDR3 is CSARPYRGNTEAFF. CDR3 DNA sequence: TGCAGTGCTAGGCCCTACAGGGGGAACACTGAAGCTTTCTTT.

The sample holds many counts of this clonotype. V and J are TRBV6-1 and TRBJ2-7, with a possible D match to TRBD2 (5 bases). This CDR3 has 13 amino acids. Trimming pared 10 bases from V and 1 base from J, leaving 14 bases between. From germline, CDR1 is MNHNS and CDR2 SASEGT. The CDR3 sequence: CATRWTASYEQYF. DNA for the CDR3: TGTGCCACCAGGTGGACTGCTTCCTACGAGCAGTACTTC.

This clonotype has more than one count but fewer than ten. This chain links TRBV29-1 with TRBJ2-2, with D uncertain. CDR1 and CDR2 (germline): SQVTM, ANQGSEA. This CDR3 has 12 amino acids. V lost 4 bases, J lost 1 base, and 4 bases lay in between. In DNA, the CDR3 is TGCAGCGTTGCCGGGAACACCGGGGAGCTGTTTTTT. This gives the protein CSVAGNTGELFF.

This clonotype occurred a few times. The chain carries TRBV20-1 and TRBJ1-5, with 8 bases identical to TRBD1. With V trimmed by 1 base and J by 7 bases, 0 bases remained unmatched. The germline V gene has CDR1 DFQATT and CDR2 SNEGSKA (reference sequence). There are 12 residues in the CDR3. The CDR3 loop is CSARAGGQPQHF. CDR3 coding DNA: TGCAGTGCTAGAGCAGGGGGCCAGCCCCAGCATTTT.

This clonotype was seen more than once but under ten times. The chain is built from TRBV7-3 and TRBJ2-3; D is possibly TRBD2 (7 bases). Trimming pared 5 bases from V and 2 bases from J, leaving 14 bases between. Germline CDR1 SGHTA, CDR2 FQGTGA. The CDR3 loop spans 15 amino acids. CDR3 sequence (DNA): TGTGCCAGCAGCAAAGTCCGGGGGGCCACAGATACGCAGTATTTT. Its protein is CASSKVRGATDTQYF.

This clonotype has a count of ten or more. The gene calls are TRBV10-3 and TRBJ2-1; TRBD2 matches at 9 bases. This CDR3 region has 13 residues. V lost 6 bases and J lost 10; bases outside the gene matches: 7. The V gene's germline CDR1 is ENHRY and CDR2 SYGVKD. CDR3 sequence: CAISAGGTTEQFF. The CDR3 DNA is TGTGCCATCAGCGCGGGGGGGACGACCGAGCAGTTCTTC.

This clonotype was counted at least ten times. This sequence joins TRBV12-3 or TRBV12-4 and TRBJ2-6, with D perhaps being TRBD1 or TRBD2 (6 bases each). Trimming pared 3 bases from V and 0 bases from J, leaving 15 bases between. There are 18 residues in the CDR3. The CDR3 region has the DNA TGTGCCAGCAGTTTCCCCCACGGGGGCCCCTCTGGGGCCAACGTCCTGACTTTC. It is translated as CASSFPHGGPSGANVLTF.

This clonotype has more than one count but fewer than ten. V and J are TRBV12-5 and TRBJ2-1; TRBD2 matches at 10 bases. The CDR3 has 15 residues. V was pared by 4 bases and J by 6 bases, with 6 bases of the junction left unmatched. The germline V gene encodes CDR1 LGHNT and CDR2 FRNRAP. In DNA, the CDR3 is TGTGCTAGTGGTTCTAGCGGGAGACCGTTCAATGAGCAGTTCTTC. Translated: CASGSSGRPFNEQFF.

On this clonotype itself: One junction end disagrees with the germline gene, perhaps due to a read error. The V gene is TRBV11-3, the J gene TRBJ2-5; tentative D call: TRBD1 (7 bases). CDR1 and CDR2 from the germline V gene are SGHNT and YENEEA. The CDR3 has 14 amino acids. The CDR3 DNA is TGTGCCAGCAGCCCAGGGGGGAGTCAAGGGACCCAGTACTTC. It translates to CASSPGGSQGTQYF. Combining the CDR3 with reference TRBV11-3 and TRBJ2-5 gives the whole variable domain EAGVVQSPRYKIIEKKQPVAFWCNPISGHNTLYWYLQNLGQGPELLIRYENEEAVDDSQLPKDRFSAERLKGVDSTLKIQPAELGDSAVYLCASSPGGSQGTQYFGPGTRLLVL.

The sample holds a few counts of this clonotype. The rearrangement joins TRBV12-3 or TRBV12-4 to TRBJ1-1; the D gene is possibly TRBD1 (6 bases). Trimming cost V 2 bases and J 1 base, with 8 bases left between them. This CDR3 comprises 14 residues. CDR3 bases: TGTGCCAGCAGTTTAAAAGGGGGGAACACTGAAGCTTTCTTT. Translation gives CASSLKGGNTEAFF.